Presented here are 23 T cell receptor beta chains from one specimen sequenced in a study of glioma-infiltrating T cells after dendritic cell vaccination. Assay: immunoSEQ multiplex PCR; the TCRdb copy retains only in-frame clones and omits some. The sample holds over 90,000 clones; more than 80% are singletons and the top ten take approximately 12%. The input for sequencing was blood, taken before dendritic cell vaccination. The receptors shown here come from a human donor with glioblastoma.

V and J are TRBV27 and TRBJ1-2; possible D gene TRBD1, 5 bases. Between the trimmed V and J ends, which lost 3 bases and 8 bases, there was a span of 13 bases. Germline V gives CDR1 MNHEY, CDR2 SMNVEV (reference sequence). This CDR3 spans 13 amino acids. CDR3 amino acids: CASSFNAGEGYTF. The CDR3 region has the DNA TGTGCCAGCAGTTTTAACGCGGGGGAGGGCTACACCTTC.

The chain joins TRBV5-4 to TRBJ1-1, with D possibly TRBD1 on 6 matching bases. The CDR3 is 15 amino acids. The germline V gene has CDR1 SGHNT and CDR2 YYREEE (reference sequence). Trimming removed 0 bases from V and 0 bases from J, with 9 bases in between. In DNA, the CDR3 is TGTGCCAGCAGCTTGGTCAGGGACATGAACACTGAAGCTTTCTTT. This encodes CASSLVRDMNTEAFF.

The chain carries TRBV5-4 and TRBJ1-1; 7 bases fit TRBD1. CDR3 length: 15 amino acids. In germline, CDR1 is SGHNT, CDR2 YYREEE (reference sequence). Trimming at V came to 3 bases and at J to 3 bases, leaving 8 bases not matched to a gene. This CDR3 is CASSWYRGSDTEAFF. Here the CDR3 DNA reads TGTGCCAGCAGCTGGTACAGGGGATCGGACACTGAAGCTTTCTTT. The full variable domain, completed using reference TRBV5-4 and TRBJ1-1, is ETGVTQSPTHLIKTRGQQVTLRCSSQSGHNTVSWYQQALGQGPQFIFQYYREEENGRGNFPPRFSGLQFPNYSSELNVNALELDDSALYLCASSWYRGSDTEAFFGQGTRLTVV.

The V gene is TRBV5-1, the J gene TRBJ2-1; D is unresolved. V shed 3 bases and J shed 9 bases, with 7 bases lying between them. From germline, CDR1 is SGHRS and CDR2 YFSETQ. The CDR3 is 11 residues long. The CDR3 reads CASSYRGEQFF. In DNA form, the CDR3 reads TGCGCCAGCAGCTATCGAGGTGAGCAGTTCTTC.

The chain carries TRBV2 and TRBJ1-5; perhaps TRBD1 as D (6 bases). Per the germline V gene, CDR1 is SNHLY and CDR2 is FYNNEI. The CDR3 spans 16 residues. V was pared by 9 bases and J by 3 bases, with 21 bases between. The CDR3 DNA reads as TGTGCCAGTCTTAAAGACAGGTTTACAGACAATCAGCCCCAGCATTTT. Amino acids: CASLKDRFTDNQPQHF.

CDR3 sequence (DNA): TGTGCCAGCAGCTCCCTAGAGAGCAGCAACACAGATACGCAGTATTTT. It yields the protein CASSSLESSNTDTQYF. The V gene is TRBV5-6, the J gene TRBJ2-3; no definite D call. Germline V lookup: CDR1 SGHDT, CDR2 YYEEEE. V lost 3 bases to trimming and J lost 2 bases, with 16 bases between them. The CDR3 sequence is 16 residues long.

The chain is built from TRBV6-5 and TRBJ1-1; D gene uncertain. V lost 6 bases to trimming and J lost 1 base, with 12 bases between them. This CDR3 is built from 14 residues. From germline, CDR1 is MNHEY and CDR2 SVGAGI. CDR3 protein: CASRRLVWNTEAFF. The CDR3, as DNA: TGTGCCAGCAGGCGACTCGTATGGAACACTGAAGCTTTCTTT.

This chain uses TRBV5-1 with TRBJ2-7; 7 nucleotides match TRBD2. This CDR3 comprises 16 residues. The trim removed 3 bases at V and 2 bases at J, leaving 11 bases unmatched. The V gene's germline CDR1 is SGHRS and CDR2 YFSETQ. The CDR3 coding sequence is TGCGCCAGCAGCTCTGACGACTCTAGCGGTCCCTACGAGCAGTACTTC. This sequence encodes CASSSDDSSGPYEQYF.

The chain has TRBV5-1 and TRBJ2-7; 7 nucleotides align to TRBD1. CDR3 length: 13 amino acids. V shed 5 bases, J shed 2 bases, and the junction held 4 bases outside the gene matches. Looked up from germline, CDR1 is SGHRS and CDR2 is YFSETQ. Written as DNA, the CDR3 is TGCGCCAGCAGTTTGACAGGGACCTACGAGCAGTACTTC. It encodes CASSLTGTYEQYF. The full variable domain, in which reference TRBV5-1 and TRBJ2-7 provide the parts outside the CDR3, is KAGVTQTPRYLIKTRGQQVTLSCSPISGHRSVSWYQQTPGQGLQFLFEYFSETQRNKGNFPGRFSGRQFSNSRSEMNVSTLELGDSALYLCASSLTGTYEQYFGPGTRLTVT.

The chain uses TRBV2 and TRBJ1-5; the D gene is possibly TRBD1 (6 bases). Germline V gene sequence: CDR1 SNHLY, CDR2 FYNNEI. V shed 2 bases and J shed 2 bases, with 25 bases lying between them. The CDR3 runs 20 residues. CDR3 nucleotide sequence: TGTGCCAGCAGTGAAAGCTACCAGGTCGCAGGGGACGTTGGCAATCAGCCCCAGCATTTT. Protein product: CASSESYQVAGDVGNQPQHF. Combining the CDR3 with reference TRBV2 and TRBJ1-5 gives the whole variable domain EPEVTQTPSHQVTQMGQEVILRCVPISNHLYFYWYRQILGQKVEFLVSFYNNEISEKSEIFDDQFSVERPDGSNFTLKIRSTKLEDSAMYFCASSESYQVAGDVGNQPQHFGDGTRLSIL.

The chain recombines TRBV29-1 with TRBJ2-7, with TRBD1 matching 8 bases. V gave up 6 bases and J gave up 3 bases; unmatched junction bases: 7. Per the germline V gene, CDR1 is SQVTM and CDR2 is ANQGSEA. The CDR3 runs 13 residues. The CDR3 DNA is TGCAGCGTCGCGGACAGGGTCGTCTACGAGCAGTACTTC. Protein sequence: CSVADRVVYEQYF.

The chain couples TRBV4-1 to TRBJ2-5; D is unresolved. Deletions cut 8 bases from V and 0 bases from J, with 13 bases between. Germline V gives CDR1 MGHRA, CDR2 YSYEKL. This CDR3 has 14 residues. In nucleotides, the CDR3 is TGCGCCAGCTCCCCTTTGTTGTACCAAGAGACCCAGTACTTC. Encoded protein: CASSPLLYQETQYF.

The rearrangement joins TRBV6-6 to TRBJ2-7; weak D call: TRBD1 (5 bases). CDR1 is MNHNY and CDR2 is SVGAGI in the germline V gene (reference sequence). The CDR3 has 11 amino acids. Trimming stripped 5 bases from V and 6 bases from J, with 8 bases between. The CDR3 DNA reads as TGTGCCAGCAGTCCCGACAGCGAGCAGTACTTC. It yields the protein CASSPDSEQYF.

Here the CDR3 DNA reads TGTGCCAGCAGTTTAGACGGACTAGCGGGGGTGTACGAGCAGTACTTC. Protein: CASSLDGLAGVYEQYF. The rearrangement links TRBV27 to TRBJ2-7; 13 bases are a match to TRBD2. V shed 2 bases, J shed 4 bases, and the junction held 5 bases outside the gene matches. CDR1 MNHEY and CDR2 SMNVEV come from the germline V gene (reference sequence). The CDR3 runs to 16 residues.

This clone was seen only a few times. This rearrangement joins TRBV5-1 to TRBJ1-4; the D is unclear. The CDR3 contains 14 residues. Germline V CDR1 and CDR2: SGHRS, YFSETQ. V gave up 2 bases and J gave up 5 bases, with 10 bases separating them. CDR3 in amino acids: CASSFSRTNEKLFF. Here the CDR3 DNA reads TGCGCCAGCAGCTTTTCCAGAACCAATGAAAAACTGTTTTTT.

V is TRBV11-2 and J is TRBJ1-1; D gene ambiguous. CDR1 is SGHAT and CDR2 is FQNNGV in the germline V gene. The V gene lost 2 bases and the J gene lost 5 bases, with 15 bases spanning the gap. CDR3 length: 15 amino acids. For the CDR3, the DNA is TGTGCCAGCAGCTTATACCGCGGGATATGGACTGAAGCTTTCTTT. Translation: CASSLYRGIWTEAFF.

CDR3 coding DNA: TGTGCCAGCAGCTCGACAGTGAACTCCTACGAGCAGTACTTC. Residues: CASSSTVNSYEQYF. This rearrangement joins TRBV5-4 to TRBJ2-7, with D maybe TRBD1 (5 bases). The length of the CDR3 is 14 residues. Deletions cut 3 bases from V and 0 bases from J, with 10 bases between. Germline V lookup: CDR1 SGHNT, CDR2 YYREEE (reference sequence).

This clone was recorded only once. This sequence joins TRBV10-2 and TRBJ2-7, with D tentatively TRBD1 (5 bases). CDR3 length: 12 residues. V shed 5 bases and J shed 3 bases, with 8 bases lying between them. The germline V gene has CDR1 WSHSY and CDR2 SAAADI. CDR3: CASSLDSYEQYF. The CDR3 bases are TGCGCCAGCAGTCTCGACAGCTACGAGCAGTACTTC.

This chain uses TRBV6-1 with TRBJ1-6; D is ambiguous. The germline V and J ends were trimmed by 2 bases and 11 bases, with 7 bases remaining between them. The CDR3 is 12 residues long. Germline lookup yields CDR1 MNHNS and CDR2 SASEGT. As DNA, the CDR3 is TGTGCCAGCAGTGAATCGGAGGCACCCCTCCACTTT. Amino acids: CASSESEAPLHF.

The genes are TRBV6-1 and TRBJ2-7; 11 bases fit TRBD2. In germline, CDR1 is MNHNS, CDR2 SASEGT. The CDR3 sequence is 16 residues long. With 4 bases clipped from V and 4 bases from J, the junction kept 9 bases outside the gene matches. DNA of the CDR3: TGTGCCAGCAGTGCATCGCCGCTAGCGGGGGGTTACGAGCAGTACTTC. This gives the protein CASSASPLAGGYEQYF.

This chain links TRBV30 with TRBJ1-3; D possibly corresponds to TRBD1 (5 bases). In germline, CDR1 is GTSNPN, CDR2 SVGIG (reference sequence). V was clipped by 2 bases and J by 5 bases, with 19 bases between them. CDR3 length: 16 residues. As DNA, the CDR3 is TGTGCCTGGAGTATTGACAGCGTTGGATTGAGAAACACCATATATTTT. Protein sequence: CAWSIDSVGLRNTIYF.

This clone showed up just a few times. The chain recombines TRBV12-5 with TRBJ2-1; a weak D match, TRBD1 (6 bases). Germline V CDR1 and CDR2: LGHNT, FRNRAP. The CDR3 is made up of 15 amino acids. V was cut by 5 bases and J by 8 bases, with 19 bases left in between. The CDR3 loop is CASGLNRDSGDEQFF. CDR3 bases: TGTGCTAGTGGTCTAAACAGGGATTCGGGTGATGAGCAGTTCTTC.

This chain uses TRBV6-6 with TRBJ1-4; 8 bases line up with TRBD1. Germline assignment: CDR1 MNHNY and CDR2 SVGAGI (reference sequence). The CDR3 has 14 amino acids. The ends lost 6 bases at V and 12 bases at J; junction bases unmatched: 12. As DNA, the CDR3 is TGTGCCAGCAGCCAAGACAGGGGTCTGATGGAACTGTTTTTT. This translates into CASSQDRGLMELFF.